This T cell receptor (beta chain) derives from a study of shared clonotypes between healthy human individuals. Findings and caveats of the study: Four donors had 4% to 5% of their naive CD4 clonotypes in common. A reduction in generation probabilities was seen for non-shared clonotypes relative to those shared by all four donors.

Unmatched junction bases numbered 3, after V lost 2 bases and J lost 5 bases. CDR1 and CDR2 from the germline V gene are LNHNV and YYDKDF (reference sequence). The CDR3 consists of 14 residues. Sequencing was performed with immunoSEQ multiplex PCR; in TCRdb, only in-frame clones are kept and a portion is missing. The sample consists of over 2 million clones, around 93% of them appearing once. In regard to this clone: Antigen: not known.

The sample consisted of naive CD4+ T cells from PBMCs. The subset: CD45RA+ positively selected. The TCR sequence derives from a young man in good health. Some clones in this sample may be carry-over from other donors' samples. The rearrangement links TRBV15 to TRBJ1-3, with 7 bases that match TRBD1. For the CDR3, the DNA is TGTGCCACCAGCAGACGGGACAGCAGAAACACCATATATTTT. Its translation is CATSRRDSRNTIYF.